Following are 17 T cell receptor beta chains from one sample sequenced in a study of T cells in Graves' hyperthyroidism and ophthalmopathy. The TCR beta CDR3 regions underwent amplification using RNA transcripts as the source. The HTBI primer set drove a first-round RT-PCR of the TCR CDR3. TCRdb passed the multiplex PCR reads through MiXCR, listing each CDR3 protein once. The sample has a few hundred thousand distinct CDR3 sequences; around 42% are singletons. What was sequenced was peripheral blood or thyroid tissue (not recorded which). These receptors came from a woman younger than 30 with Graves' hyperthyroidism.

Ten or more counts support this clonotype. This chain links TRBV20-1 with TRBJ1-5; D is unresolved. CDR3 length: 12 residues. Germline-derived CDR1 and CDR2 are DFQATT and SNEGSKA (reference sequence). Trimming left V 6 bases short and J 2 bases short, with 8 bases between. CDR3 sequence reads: CSAGSGNQPQHF. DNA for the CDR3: TGCAGTGCCGGGAGCGGCAATCAGCCCCAGCATTTT.

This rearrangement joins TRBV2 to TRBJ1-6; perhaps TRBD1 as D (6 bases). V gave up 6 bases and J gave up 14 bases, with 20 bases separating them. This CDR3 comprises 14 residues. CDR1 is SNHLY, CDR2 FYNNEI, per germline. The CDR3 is CASRGAGRPRSLHF. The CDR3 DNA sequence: TGTGCCAGCAGGGGGGCAGGCCGACCTAGGTCCCTCCACTTT.

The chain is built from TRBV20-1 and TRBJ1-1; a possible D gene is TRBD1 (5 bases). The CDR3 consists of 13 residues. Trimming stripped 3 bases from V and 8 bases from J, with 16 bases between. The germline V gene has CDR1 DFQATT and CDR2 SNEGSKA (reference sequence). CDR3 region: CSASDGVGAEAFF. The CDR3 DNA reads TGCAGTGCTAGTGACGGGGTCGGGGCCGAAGCTTTCTTT.

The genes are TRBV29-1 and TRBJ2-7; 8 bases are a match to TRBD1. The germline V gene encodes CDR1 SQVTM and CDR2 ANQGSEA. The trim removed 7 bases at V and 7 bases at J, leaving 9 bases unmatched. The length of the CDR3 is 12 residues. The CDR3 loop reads CSARTGSREQYF. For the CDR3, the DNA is TGCAGCGCCCGGACAGGGTCTCGGGAGCAGTACTTC.

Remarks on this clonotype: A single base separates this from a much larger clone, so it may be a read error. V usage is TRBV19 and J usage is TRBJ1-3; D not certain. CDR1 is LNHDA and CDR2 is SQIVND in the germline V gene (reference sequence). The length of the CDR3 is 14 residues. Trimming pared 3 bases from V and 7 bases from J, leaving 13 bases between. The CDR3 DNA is TGTGCCAGTAGTATCCAGTCTCTTGGGAACACCATATATTTT. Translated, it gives CASSIQSLGNTIYF.

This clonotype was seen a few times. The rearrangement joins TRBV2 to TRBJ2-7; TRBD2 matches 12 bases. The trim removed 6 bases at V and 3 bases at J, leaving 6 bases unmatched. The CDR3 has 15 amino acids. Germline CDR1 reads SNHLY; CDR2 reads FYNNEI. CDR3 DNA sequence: TGTGCCAGCAGCACTGGACTAGCGGGAAACTACGAGCAGTACTTC. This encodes CASSTGLAGNYEQYF. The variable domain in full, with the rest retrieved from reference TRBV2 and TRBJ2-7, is EPEVTQTPSHQVTQMGQEVILRCVPISNHLYFYWYRQILGQKVEFLVSFYNNEISEKSEIFDDQFSVERPDGSNFTLKIRSTKLEDSAMYFCASSTGLAGNYEQYFGPGTRLTVT.

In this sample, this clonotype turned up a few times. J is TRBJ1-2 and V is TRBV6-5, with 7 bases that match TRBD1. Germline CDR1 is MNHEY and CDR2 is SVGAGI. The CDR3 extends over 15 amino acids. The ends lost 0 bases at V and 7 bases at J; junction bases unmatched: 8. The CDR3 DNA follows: TGTGCCAGCAGTTACTCAGGGGGCAGGTTGCTTGGCTACACCTTC. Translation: CASSYSGGRLLGYTF.

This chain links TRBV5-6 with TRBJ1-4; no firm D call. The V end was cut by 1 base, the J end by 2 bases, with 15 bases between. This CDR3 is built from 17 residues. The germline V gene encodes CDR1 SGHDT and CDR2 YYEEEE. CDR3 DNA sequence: TGTGCCAGCAGCTTGTCTCCACACAGAGCGACTAATGAAAAACTGTTTTTT. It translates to CASSLSPHRATNEKLFF.

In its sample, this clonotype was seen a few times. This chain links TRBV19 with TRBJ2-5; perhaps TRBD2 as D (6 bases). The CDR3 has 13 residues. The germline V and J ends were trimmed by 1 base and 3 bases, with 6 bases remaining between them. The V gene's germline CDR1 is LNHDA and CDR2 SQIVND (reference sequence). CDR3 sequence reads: CASSIAGEETQYF. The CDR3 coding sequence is TGTGCCAGTAGTATAGCGGGAGAAGAGACCCAGTACTTC.

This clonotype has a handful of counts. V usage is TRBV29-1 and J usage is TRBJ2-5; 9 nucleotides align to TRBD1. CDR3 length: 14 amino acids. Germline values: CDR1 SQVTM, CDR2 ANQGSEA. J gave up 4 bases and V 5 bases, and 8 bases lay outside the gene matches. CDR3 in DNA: TGCAGCGTTCTGCCGGGACAGGGTCGAGAGACCCAGTACTTC. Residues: CSVLPGQGRETQYF.

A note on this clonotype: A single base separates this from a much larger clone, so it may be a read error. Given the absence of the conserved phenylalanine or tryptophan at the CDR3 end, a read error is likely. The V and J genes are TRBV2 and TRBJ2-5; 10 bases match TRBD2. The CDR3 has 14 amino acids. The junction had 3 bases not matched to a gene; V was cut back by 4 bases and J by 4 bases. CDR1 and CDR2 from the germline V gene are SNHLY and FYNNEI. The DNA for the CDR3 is TGTGCCAGCAGTGCTAGCGGGAGCACAGAGACCCAGTACCTC. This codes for CASSASGSTETQYL.

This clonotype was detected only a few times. DNA for the CDR3: TGTGCCAGCAGCTTAGTAAGAGCGGGGGCCTACGAGCAGTACTTC. Translating gives CASSLVRAGAYEQYF. The chain has TRBV7-2 and TRBJ2-7; TRBD2 matches at 8 bases. The CDR3 is 15 residues long. Germline V CDR1 and CDR2: SGHTA, FQGNSA. J lost 2 bases, V lost 1 base, and 4 bases had no gene match.

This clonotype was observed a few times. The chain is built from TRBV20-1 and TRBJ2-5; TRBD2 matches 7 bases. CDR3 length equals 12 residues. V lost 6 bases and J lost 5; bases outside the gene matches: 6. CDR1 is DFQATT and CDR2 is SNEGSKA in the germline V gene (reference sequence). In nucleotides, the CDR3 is TGCAGTGCCCACGGGACTAAGGAGACCCAGTACTTC. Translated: CSAHGTKETQYF.

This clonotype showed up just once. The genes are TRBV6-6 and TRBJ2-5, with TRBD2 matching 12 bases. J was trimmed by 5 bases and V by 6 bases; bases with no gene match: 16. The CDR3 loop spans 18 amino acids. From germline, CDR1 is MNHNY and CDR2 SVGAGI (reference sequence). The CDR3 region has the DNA TGTGCCAGCAGGCCGGGACATGAGACTAGCGGGGGAGGGGAGACCCAGTACTTC. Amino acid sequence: CASRPGHETSGGGETQYF.

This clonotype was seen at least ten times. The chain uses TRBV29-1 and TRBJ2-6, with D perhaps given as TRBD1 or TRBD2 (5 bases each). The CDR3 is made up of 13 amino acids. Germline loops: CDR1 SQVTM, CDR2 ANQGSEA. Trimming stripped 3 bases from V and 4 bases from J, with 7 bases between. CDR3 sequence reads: CSVEGEGANVLTF. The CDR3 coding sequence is TGCAGCGTTGAGGGGGAAGGGGCCAACGTCCTGACTTTC.

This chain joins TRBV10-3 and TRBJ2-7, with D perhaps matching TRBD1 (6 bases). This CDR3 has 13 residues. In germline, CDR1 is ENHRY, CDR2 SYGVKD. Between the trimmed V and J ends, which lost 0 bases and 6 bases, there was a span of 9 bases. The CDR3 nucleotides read TGTGCCATCAGTGAGTCGAGGGACACCGAGCAGTACTTC. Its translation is CAISESRDTEQYF.

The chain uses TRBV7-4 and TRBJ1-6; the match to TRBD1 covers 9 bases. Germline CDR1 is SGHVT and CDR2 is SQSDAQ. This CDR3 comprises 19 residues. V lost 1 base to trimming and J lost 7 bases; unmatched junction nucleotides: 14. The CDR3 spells CASSLGTEAEDRGNSPLHF. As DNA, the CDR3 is TGTGCCAGCAGCTTAGGGACTGAAGCTGAGGACAGGGGCAATTCACCCCTCCACTTT.